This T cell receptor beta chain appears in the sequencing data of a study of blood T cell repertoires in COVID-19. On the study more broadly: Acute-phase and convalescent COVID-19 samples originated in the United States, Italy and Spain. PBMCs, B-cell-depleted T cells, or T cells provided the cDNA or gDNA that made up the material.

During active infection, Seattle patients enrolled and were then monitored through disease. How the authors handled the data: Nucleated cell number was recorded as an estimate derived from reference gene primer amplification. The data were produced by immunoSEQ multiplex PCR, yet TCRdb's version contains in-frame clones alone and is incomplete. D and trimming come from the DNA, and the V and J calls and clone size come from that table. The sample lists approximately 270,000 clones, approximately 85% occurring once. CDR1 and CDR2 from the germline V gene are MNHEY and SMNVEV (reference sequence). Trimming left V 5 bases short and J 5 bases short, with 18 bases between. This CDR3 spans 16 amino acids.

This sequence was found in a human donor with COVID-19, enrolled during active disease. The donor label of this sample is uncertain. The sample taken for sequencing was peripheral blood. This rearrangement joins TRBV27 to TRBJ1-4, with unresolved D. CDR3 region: CASSRTPQALNEKLFF. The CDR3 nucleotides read TGTGCCAGCAGTCGAACCCCTCAGGCGTTAAATGAAAAACTGTTTTTT. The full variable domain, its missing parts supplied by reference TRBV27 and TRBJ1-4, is EAQVTQNPRYLITVTGKKLTVTCSQNMNHEYMSWYRQDPGLGLRQIYYSMNVEVTDKGDVPEGYKVSRKEKRNFPLILESPSPNQTSLYFCASSRTPQALNEKLFFGSGTQLSVL.